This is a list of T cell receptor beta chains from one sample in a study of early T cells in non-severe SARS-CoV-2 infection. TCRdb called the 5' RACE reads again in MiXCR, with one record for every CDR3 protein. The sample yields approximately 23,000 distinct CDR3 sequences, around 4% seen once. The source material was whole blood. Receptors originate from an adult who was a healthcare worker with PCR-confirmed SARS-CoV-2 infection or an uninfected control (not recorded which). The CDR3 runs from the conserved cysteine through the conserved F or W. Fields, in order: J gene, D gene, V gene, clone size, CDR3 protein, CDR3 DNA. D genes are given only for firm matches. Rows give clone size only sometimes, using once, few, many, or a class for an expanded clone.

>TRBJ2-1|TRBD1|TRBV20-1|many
CSARSQTGADNEQFF
TGCAGTGCTAGATCCCAGACAGGGGCCGACAATGAGCAGTTCTTC
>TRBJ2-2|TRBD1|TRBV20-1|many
CSAKKGGTGNTGELFF
TGCAGTGCTAAAAAGGGTGGGACAGGGAACACCGGGGAGCTGTTTTTT
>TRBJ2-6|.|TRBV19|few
CASSSWQKVGANVLTF
TGTGCCAGTAGTAGTTGGCAGAAGGTTGGGGCCAACGTCCTGACTTTC
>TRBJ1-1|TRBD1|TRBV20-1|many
CSAHPGQGLNTAFF
TGCAGTGCCCACCCGGGACAGGGCCTTAATACAGCTTTCTTT
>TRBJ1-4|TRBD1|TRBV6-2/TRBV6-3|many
CASSPPGQGYEKLFF
TGTGCCAGCAGTCCCCCCGGACAGGGGTATGAAAAACTGTTTTTT
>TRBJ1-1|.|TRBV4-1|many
CASSQEPGGRAEAFF
TGCGCCAGCAGCCAAGAACCGGGAGGTAGGGCTGAAGCTTTCTTT
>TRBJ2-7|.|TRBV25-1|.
CASREVGEQYF
TGTGCCAGCAGGGAAGTAGGCGAGCAGTACTTC
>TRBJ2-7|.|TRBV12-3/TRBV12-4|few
CASSLYTGEQYF
TGTGCCAGCAGTTTATACACGGGCGAGCAGTACTTC
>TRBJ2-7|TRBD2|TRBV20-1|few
CSAYGTSTYEQYF
TGCAGTGCTTACGGGACTAGTACCTACGAGCAGTACTTC
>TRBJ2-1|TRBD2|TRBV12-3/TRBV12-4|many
CASRPDRSGRPDEQFF
TGTGCCAGCAGACCAGATAGGAGCGGGAGACCGGATGAGCAGTTCTTC
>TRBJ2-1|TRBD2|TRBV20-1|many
CSATLAGRLPYNEQFF
TGCAGTGCTACGTTAGCGGGACGACTACCCTACAATGAGCAGTTCTTC
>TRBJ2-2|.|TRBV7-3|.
CASSLTGTKNTGELFF
TGTGCCAGCAGCTTAACCGGGACAAAGAACACCGGGGAGCTGTTTTTT
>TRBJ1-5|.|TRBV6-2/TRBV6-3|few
CASSWRSNQPQHF
TGTGCCAGCAGTTGGAGGAGCAATCAGCCCCAGCATTTT
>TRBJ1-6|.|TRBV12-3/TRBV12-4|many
CASSFQLNSPLHF
TGTGCCAGCAGTTTTCAGCTGAATTCACCCCTCCACTTT
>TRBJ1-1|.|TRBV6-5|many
CASRISLGRRGNTEAFF
TGTGCCAGCAGGATATCCCTCGGACGGAGAGGGAACACTGAAGCTTTCTTT
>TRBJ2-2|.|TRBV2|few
CASRGDRTGELFF
TGTGCCAGCAGGGGGGACCGTACCGGGGAGCTGTTTTTT
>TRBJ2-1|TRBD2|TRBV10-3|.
CAISDPAGAVDEQFF
TGTGCCATCAGTGATCCAGCGGGAGCCGTGGATGAGCAGTTCTTC
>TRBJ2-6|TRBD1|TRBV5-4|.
CASSLDRGPSGANVLTF
TGTGCCAGCAGCTTGGACAGGGGGCCCTCTGGGGCCAACGTCCTGACTTTC
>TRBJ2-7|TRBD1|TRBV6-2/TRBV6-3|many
CASSFPGQGSYEQYF
TGTGCCAGCAGTTTCCCGGGACAGGGTTCCTACGAGCAGTACTTC
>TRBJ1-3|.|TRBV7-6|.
CASSLWGNSGNTIYF
TGTGCCAGCAGCTTATGGGGGAACTCTGGAAACACCATATATTTT
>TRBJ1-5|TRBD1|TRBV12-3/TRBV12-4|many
CASSWRQGAQPQHF
TGTGCCAGCAGTTGGCGGCAGGGGGCCCAGCCCCAGCATTTT
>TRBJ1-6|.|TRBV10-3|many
CAISDGLDNSPLHF
TGTGCCATCAGTGATGGTCTCGATAATTCACCCCTCCACTTT
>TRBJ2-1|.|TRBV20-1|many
CSAAFPRGSYNEQFF
TGCAGTGCCGCGTTTCCCCGGGGATCCTACAATGAGCAGTTCTTC
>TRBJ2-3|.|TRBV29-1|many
CSVEAEISTDTQYF
TGCAGCGTTGAGGCGGAGATAAGCACAGATACGCAGTATTTT
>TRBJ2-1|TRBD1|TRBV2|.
CASSDVDRGHYNEQFF
TGTGCCAGCAGTGACGTAGACAGGGGGCACTACAATGAGCAGTTCTTC
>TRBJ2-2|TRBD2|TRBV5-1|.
CASSLATGGRRRTGELFF
TGCGCCAGCAGCTTGGCCACTGGCGGGAGGCGGCGGACCGGGGAGCTGTTTTTT
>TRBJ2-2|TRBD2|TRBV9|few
CASSVRVAGERTGELFF
TGTGCCAGCAGCGTACGGGTAGCGGGAGAGAGAACCGGGGAGCTGTTTTTT
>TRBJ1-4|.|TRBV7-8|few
CASSSAGVPNEKLFF
TGTGCCAGCAGCTCAGCAGGGGTTCCTAATGAAAAACTGTTTTTT
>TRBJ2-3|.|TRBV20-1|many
CSASRETDTQYF
TGCAGTGCTAGTAGGGAGACAGATACGCAGTATTTT
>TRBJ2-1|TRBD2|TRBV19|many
CASSINLAATEQFF
TGTGCCAGTAGTATAAATCTAGCGGCAACAGAGCAGTTCTTC
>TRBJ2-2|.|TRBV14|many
CASSQEKTWRNTGELFF
TGTGCCAGCAGCCAAGAGAAGACTTGGCGGAACACCGGGGAGCTGTTTTTT
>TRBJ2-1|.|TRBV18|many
CASSPLGRWEQFF
TGTGCCAGCTCACCCTTAGGGCGTTGGGAGCAGTTCTTC
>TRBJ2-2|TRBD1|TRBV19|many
CASSIPTGSVTGELFF
TGTGCCAGTAGTATCCCGACAGGGTCGGTCACCGGGGAGCTGTTTTTT
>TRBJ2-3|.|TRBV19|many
CASSIHRTDTQYF
TGTGCCAGTTCCATCCACCGCACAGATACGCAGTATTTT
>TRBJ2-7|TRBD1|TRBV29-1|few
CSVEEQGTYEQYF
TGCAGCGTTGAAGAACAGGGGACCTACGAGCAGTACTTC
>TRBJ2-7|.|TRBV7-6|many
CASSSGTNSYEQYF
TGTGCCAGCAGCTCCGGGACAAACTCCTACGAGCAGTACTTC
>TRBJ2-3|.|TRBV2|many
CASREGLPGRDTQYF
TGTGCCAGCAGGGAGGGCCTCCCGGGACGCGATACGCAGTATTTT
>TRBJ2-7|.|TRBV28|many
CASSFETYSYEQYF
TGTGCCAGCAGTTTTGAGACTTACAGCTACGAGCAGTACTTC
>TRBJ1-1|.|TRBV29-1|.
CSAGGGSTEAFF
TGCAGCGCTGGGGGCGGTTCCACTGAAGCTTTCTTT
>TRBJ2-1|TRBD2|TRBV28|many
CASSRDSGSYNEQFF
TGTGCCAGCAGTAGGGATAGCGGGAGCTACAATGAGCAGTTCTTC
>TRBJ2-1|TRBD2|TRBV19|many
CASSIGGLAGKEQFF
TGTGCCAGTAGTATAGGGGGCCTAGCGGGAAAAGAGCAGTTCTTC
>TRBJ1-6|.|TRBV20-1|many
CSARAGVLYNSPLHF
TGCAGTGCTAGGGCAGGCGTATTATATAATTCACCCCTCCACTTT
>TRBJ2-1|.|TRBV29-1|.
CSVETVYNEQFF
TGCAGCGTTGAGACTGTATACAATGAGCAGTTCTTC
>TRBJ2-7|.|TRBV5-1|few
CASTTGYEQYF
TGCGCCAGCACTACTGGGTACGAGCAGTACTTC
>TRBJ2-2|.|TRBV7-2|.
CASRLVVGELFF
TGTGCCAGCAGGCTGGTTGTCGGGGAGCTGTTTTTT
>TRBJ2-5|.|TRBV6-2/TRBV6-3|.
CASSYEGMRVKETQYF
TGTGCCAGCAGTTACGAGGGTATGCGGGTGAAAGAGACCCAGTACTTC